The clone carrying this TCR beta chain was seen only a few times. Its antigen is currently unknown. From 5'RACE with constant-segment primers came TCR alpha and TCR beta cDNA libraries that carried sample barcodes and UMIs. Via MiXCR, TCRdb re-called the 5' RACE reads, giving one row per CDR3 protein. The table lists around 410,000 distinct CDR3 sequences, more than 20% of them singletons. CDR1 and CDR2 (germline): DFQATT, SNEGSKA (reference sequence). V shed 3 bases and J shed 2 bases, with 8 bases lying between them. The CDR3 length is 12 residues. The data derive from a study of T-cell memory formation after mild COVID-19. Notes on the study in general: Memory sampled before infection contained some responding clones, suggesting cross-reactive memory joined. While clones contracting from day 15 to 85 were balanced between CD4 and CD8, later expanders leaned CD4+.

Specimen: PBMCs or a T cell subset sorted from them (not recorded which). The sequence derives from an adult woman who had mild COVID-19 (a few samples of this study predate the infection). Cell type and time point are not known. The chain is built from TRBV20-1 and TRBJ2-7, with a weak D call TRBD1 (6 bases). Here the CDR3 reads CSARAGAYEQYF. The CDR3, as DNA: TGCAGTGCTAGGGCAGGGGCCTACGAGCAGTACTTC.